The 29 T cell receptor beta chains listed next were all sequenced from one sample in a study of graft-versus-host responses after intestinal transplantation. Profiled with immunoSEQ multiplex PCR; TCRdb holds only in-frame clones, not every one. The table lists around 90,000 clones, roughly 90% of them singletons. The antigens for these receptors are not known. Specimen: unstimulated CD8+ T cells sorted from spleen or lymph node cells, collected before transplant. The receptors were sampled from a human donor who was the organ donor for an intestinal transplant.

The chain joins TRBV6-5 to TRBJ1-1; D might be TRBD1 (6 bases). Deletions cut 5 bases from V and 5 bases from J, with 6 bases between. The germline gives CDR1 MNHEY, CDR2 SVGAGI. The CDR3 contains 11 residues. The CDR3 region is CASSTGTEAFF. The CDR3 DNA reads TGTGCCAGCAGTACAGGGACTGAAGCTTTCTTT.

The rearrangement uses TRBV9 and TRBJ2-2, with 8 positions matching TRBD2. Germline-derived CDR1 and CDR2 are SGDLS and YYNGEE. This CDR3 has 20 amino acids. The V segment lost 0 bases and the J segment 0 bases; nucleotides outside the gene matches: 13. CDR3 in amino acids: CASSVAQRGPLTPNTGELFF. The CDR3 DNA follows: TGTGCCAGCAGCGTAGCCCAGCGGGGGCCACTGACCCCGAACACCGGGGAGCTGTTTTTT.

The rearrangement uses TRBV9 and TRBJ1-3, with D possibly TRBD1 on 6 matching bases. CDR1 and CDR2 (germline): SGDLS, YYNGEE. The CDR3 covers 14 residues. Between the trimmed V and J ends, which lost 0 bases and 4 bases, there was a span of 8 bases. CDR3 coding DNA: TGTGCCAGCAGCGTAGAGGGGGTCGGAAACACCATATATTTT. Translation gives CASSVEGVGNTIYF.

This clone was counted a single time. The chain couples TRBV29-1 to TRBJ2-3; D remains ambiguous. V gave up 3 bases and J gave up 3 bases, with 7 bases separating them. CDR3 length: 12 residues. CDR1 and CDR2 from the germline V gene are SQVTM and ANQGSEA. CDR3: CSVDLPTDTQYF. The CDR3 DNA reads TGCAGCGTTGACCTACCAACAGATACGCAGTATTTT.

The chain is built from TRBV27 and TRBJ1-1; no clear D. The germline V and J ends were trimmed by 2 bases and 4 bases, with 11 bases remaining between them. CDR1 MNHEY and CDR2 SMNVEV come from the germline V gene (reference sequence). The CDR3 has 14 residues. CDR3 region: CASSLQAFGTEAFF. CDR3 nucleotide sequence: TGTGCCAGCAGTTTACAGGCCTTCGGCACTGAAGCTTTCTTT.

V is TRBV7-8 and J is TRBJ1-1; perhaps TRBD1 as D (6 bases). The CDR3 contains 14 residues. From germline, CDR1 is SGHVS and CDR2 FQNEAQ. V lost 5 bases and J lost 7, with 17 bases in between. CDR3 DNA sequence: TGTGCCAGCAGCCCGAGAACCAGGGGCATTGAAGCTTTCTTT. Translated, it gives CASSPRTRGIEAFF.

The chain links TRBV6-1 to TRBJ1-6, with D perhaps matching TRBD1 (5 bases). With 0 bases removed from V and 4 bases from J, the gap between germline ends came to 16 bases. This CDR3 contains 18 residues. The germline V gene has CDR1 MNHNS and CDR2 SASEGT. CDR3 protein: CASSEALGAGYYNSPLHF. The DNA for the CDR3 is TGTGCCAGCAGTGAAGCGCTAGGGGCAGGGTATTATAATTCACCCCTCCACTTT.

The chain uses TRBV28 and TRBJ2-7; possibly TRBD1 for D (7 bases). Per the germline V gene, CDR1 is MDHEN and CDR2 is SYDVKM. The CDR3 totals 16 residues. V was trimmed by 2 bases and J by 4 bases, leaving 18 bases between them. CDR3 DNA sequence: TGTGCCAGCAGTTTAGGGAGGACAGGTGAACTTTACGAGCAGTACTTC. It translates to CASSLGRTGELYEQYF.

With respect to this clone: The junction departs from germline at one end; a sequencing error may be responsible. The chain combines TRBV20-1 with TRBJ1-2; a weak D match, TRBD1 (6 bases). The CDR3 is 9 amino acids. Germline CDR1 DFQATT, CDR2 SNEGSKA (reference sequence). CDR3 coding DNA: TGCAGTGCTAGCTCGCAGGGGAACTTC. Translating gives CSASSQGNF.

The rearrangement joins TRBV5-4 to TRBJ2-3; 16 bases agree with TRBD2. Germline values: CDR1 SGHNT, CDR2 YYREEE (reference sequence). Unmatched junction bases numbered 3, after V lost 5 bases and J lost 3 bases. The CDR3 consists of 16 residues. The chain's CDR3 is CASSSGLAGGTDTQYF. DNA of the CDR3: TGTGCCAGCAGTTCGGGACTAGCGGGAGGGACAGATACGCAGTATTTT.

V usage is TRBV7-8 and J usage is TRBJ2-6; a possible D gene is TRBD1 (6 bases). The germline V gene has CDR1 SGHVS and CDR2 FQNEAQ. This CDR3 is 16 amino acids long. The germline V and J ends were trimmed by 1 base and 5 bases, with 12 bases remaining between them. CDR3 in amino acids: CASSLDGRGWANVLTF. The CDR3 DNA reads TGTGCCAGCAGCTTAGATGGCAGGGGCTGGGCCAACGTCCTGACTTTC.

J is TRBJ2-3 and V is TRBV28, with TRBD2 matching over 11 bases. This CDR3 is built from 18 residues. Germline-derived CDR1 and CDR2 are MDHEN and SYDVKM. The V and J ends lost 6 bases and 6 bases, in that order; junction bases with no gene match: 17. The CDR3 is CASSDPGTSGAVQDTQYF. The CDR3 region has the DNA TGTGCCAGCAGCGACCCCGGGACTAGCGGAGCGGTACAGGATACGCAGTATTTT.

The V call is TRBV28, the J call TRBJ1-1; perhaps TRBD1 as D (6 bases). Germline V gene lookup returns CDR1 MDHEN and CDR2 SYDVKM. V was clipped by 2 bases and J by 4 bases, with 14 bases between them. The CDR3 is 15 residues long. The CDR3: CASSLEGGLGTEAFF. As DNA, the CDR3 is TGTGCCAGCAGTTTAGAGGGGGGGCTGGGCACTGAAGCTTTCTTT.

This clone turned up a few times. The rearrangement joins TRBV10-2 to TRBJ2-7; 7 bases fit TRBD1. The V and J ends lost 3 bases and 3 bases, in that order; junction bases with no gene match: 11. From germline, CDR1 is WSHSY and CDR2 SAAADI. This CDR3 is built from 16 residues. The CDR3 protein is CASSENGPGQFYEQYF. CDR3 DNA: TGCGCCAGCAGTGAAAACGGTCCGGGACAGTTCTACGAGCAGTACTTC.

In its sample, this clone was seen once. The chain is built from TRBV19 and TRBJ2-1; 16 bases agree with TRBD2. Germline-derived CDR1 and CDR2 are LNHDA and SQIVND (reference sequence). V lost 10 bases, J lost 10 bases, and 7 bases stayed unmatched. This CDR3 comprises 14 residues. The CDR3 reads CATGTSGRADEQFF. CDR3 sequence (DNA): TGTGCCACTGGGACTAGCGGGAGGGCGGACGAGCAGTTCTTC. The variable domain in full, completed from reference TRBV19 and TRBJ2-1, reads DGGITQSPKYLFRKEGQNVTLSCEQNLNHDAMYWYRQDPGQGLRLIYYSQIVNDFQKGDIAEGYSVSREKKESFPLTVTSAQKNPTAFYLCATGTSGRADEQFFGPGTRLTVL.

The CDR3 loop is CASSFSFPSGTNTGELFF. The CDR3 DNA sequence: TGTGCCAGCAGCTTCTCCTTCCCTAGCGGGACAAACACCGGGGAGCTGTTTTTT. The chain combines TRBV13 with TRBJ2-2; TRBD2 agrees at 9 bases. The CDR3 extends over 18 amino acids. Per the germline V gene, CDR1 is PRHDT and CDR2 is FYEKMQ (reference sequence). Trimming took 3 bases from V and 2 from J; bases not matched to a gene: 10.

The CDR3 DNA sequence: TGCAGCGTTGAAGATCGGACAGGGGATCCCGCTAACTATGGCTACACCTTC. The encoded protein is CSVEDRTGDPANYGYTF. The chain joins TRBV29-1 to TRBJ1-2; 9 bases line up with TRBD1. The CDR3 runs 17 residues. Germline V gene data show CDR1 as SQVTM and CDR2 as ANQGSEA. The V gene end was trimmed by 0 bases and the J gene end by 0 bases; junction bases not matched to a gene: 8.

This chain joins TRBV11-3 and TRBJ2-1; 7 nucleotides match TRBD2. Trimming cost V 1 base and J 9 bases; bases outside gene matches: 9. Germline V CDR1 and CDR2: SGHNT, YENEEA. The CDR3 has 15 residues. The CDR3 DNA reads TGTGCCAGCAGCTTAGTATGGACTAGTGGATCTGAGCAGTTCTTC. It encodes CASSLVWTSGSEQFF. The whole variable domain, remainder taken from reference TRBV11-3 and TRBJ2-1, is EAGVVQSPRYKIIEKKQPVAFWCNPISGHNTLYWYLQNLGQGPELLIRYENEEAVDDSQLPKDRFSAERLKGVDSTLKIQPAELGDSAVYLCASSLVWTSGSEQFFGPGTRLTVL.

This clone was seen more than once but under ten times. The CDR3 DNA sequence: TGTGCCAGCAGTGATCACAGCTATGGCTACACCTTC. This codes for CASSDHSYGYTF. The rearrangement links TRBV25-1 to TRBJ1-2, with D unclear. In germline, CDR1 is MGHDK, CDR2 SYGVNS. V lost 3 bases, J lost 4 bases, and 6 bases lay in between. The CDR3 spans 12 residues.

In this sample, this clone turned up once. The genes are TRBV11-2 and TRBJ2-2; D perhaps matches TRBD2 (6 bases). Trimming took 3 bases from V and 0 from J, leaving 11 bases between them. Germline CDR1 reads SGHAT; CDR2 reads FQNNGV. CDR3 length: 16 residues. The CDR3 protein is CASSLRGPANTGELFF. Here the CDR3 DNA reads TGTGCCAGCAGCTTGCGGGGACCCGCGAACACCGGGGAGCTGTTTTTT.

The chain links TRBV9 to TRBJ1-1; D might be TRBD1 (6 bases). Trimming removed 3 bases at V and 1 base at J, with 13 bases between. Germline V gene sequence: CDR1 SGDLS, CDR2 YYNGEE. This CDR3 has 15 residues. The CDR3 region has the DNA TGTGCCAGCAGCGCCCAACAGGGACCGAACACTGAAGCTTTCTTT. This codes for CASSAQQGPNTEAFF.

The chain carries TRBV4-1 and TRBJ2-7; 8 bases fit TRBD1. CDR3 length: 16 residues. The V and J ends lost 0 bases and 7 bases, in that order; junction bases with no gene match: 11. Germline CDR1 MGHRA, CDR2 YSYEKL. The CDR3 reads CASSQEFFAGGEEQYF. CDR3 bases: TGCGCCAGCAGCCAAGAATTTTTCGCAGGGGGCGAGGAGCAGTACTTC.

This clone was seen a single time. CDR3 protein: CATGRRATNEKLFF. The CDR3 nucleotides are TGTGCCACCGGCCGGAGGGCAACTAATGAAAAACTGTTTTTT. The V gene is TRBV15, the J gene TRBJ1-4; D unresolved. CDR1 and CDR2 (germline): LNHNV, YYDKDF (reference sequence). The CDR3 loop spans 14 amino acids. V lost 8 bases, J lost 0 bases, and 10 bases lay in between.

This rearrangement joins TRBV7-6 to TRBJ1-1; the match to TRBD1 covers 7 bases. The length of the CDR3 is 13 residues. CDR1 and CDR2 from the germline V gene are SGHVS and FNYEAQ. V shed 5 bases, J shed 6 bases, and the junction held 6 bases outside the gene matches. The CDR3 DNA reads TGTGCCAGCAGCGGTGGGACAGCCCCTGAAGCTTTCTTT. It yields the protein CASSGGTAPEAFF.

The genes are TRBV5-4 and TRBJ1-1, with 8 bases aligning to TRBD1. V trimming: 4 bases; J trimming: 4 bases; junction bases outside the gene matches: 6. Germline V lookup: CDR1 SGHNT, CDR2 YYREEE (reference sequence). CDR3 length equals 14 residues. CDR3 in amino acids: CASSLDRGVTEAFF. The CDR3 DNA reads TGTGCCAGCAGCCTCGACAGGGGAGTCACTGAAGCTTTCTTT.

The chain is built from TRBV19 and TRBJ1-5; D remains unclear. The CDR3 sequence is 15 residues long. From germline, CDR1 is LNHDA and CDR2 SQIVND (reference sequence). Trimming stripped 5 bases from V and 1 base from J, with 12 bases between. The CDR3 nucleotides are TGTGCCAGTAGTCCTGTCGGGGAGAGCAATCAGCCCCAGCATTTT. It is translated as CASSPVGESNQPQHF.

The genes are TRBV4-2 and TRBJ2-7; 13 bases fit TRBD2. J was trimmed by 0 bases and V by 1 base; bases with no gene match: 0. The CDR3 spans 16 residues. The germline V gene encodes CDR1 LGHNA and CDR2 YNFKEQ. CDR3 nucleotide sequence: TGTGCCAGCAGCCAAGGGACTAGCGGGGGCTCCTACGAGCAGTACTTC. The encoded protein is CASSQGTSGGSYEQYF.

This clone was detected once. The CDR3 sequence is CASSPTGGGNTEAFF. CDR3 in DNA: TGTGCCAGCAGTCCAACAGGGGGCGGTAATACTGAAGCTTTCTTT. The chain carries TRBV6-1 and TRBJ1-1; 9 nucleotides agree with TRBD1. The CDR3 covers 15 residues. J gave up 5 bases and V 5 bases, and 9 bases lay outside the gene matches. The germline CDR1 and CDR2 sequences are MNHNS and SASEGT.

This chain joins TRBV7-9 and TRBJ1-2, with D tentatively TRBD1 (6 bases). Germline V gene lookup returns CDR1 SEHNR and CDR2 FQNEAQ (reference sequence). V lost 3 bases and J lost 4, with 9 bases in between. The length of the CDR3 is 13 residues. CDR3 in DNA: TGTGCCAGCAGCTTGGGGACAAGCTATGGCTACACCTTC. This gives the protein CASSLGTSYGYTF.